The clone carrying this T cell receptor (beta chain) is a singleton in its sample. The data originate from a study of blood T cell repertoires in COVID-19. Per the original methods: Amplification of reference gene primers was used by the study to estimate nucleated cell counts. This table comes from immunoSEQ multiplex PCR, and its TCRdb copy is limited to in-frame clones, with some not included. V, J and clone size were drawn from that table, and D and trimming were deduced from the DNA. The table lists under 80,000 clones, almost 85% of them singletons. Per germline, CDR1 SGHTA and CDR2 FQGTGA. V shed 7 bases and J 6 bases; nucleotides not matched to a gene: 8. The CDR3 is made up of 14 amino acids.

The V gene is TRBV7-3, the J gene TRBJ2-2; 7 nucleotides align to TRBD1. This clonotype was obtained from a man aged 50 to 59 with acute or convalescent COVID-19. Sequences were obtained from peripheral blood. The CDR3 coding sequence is TGTGCCAGCAAAGGGGGCGCTAGTTCCGGGGAGCTGTTTTTT. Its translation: CASKGGASSGELFF.